This TCR beta chain was found in a study of CD8 T cells in ankylosing spondylitis. Comment on this clonotype: The target antigen is unknown.

Study outcomes and limitations: In ankylosing spondylitis patients, matched synovial fluid reportedly showed significant enrichment of disease-linked clones.

CDR1 is DFQATT and CDR2 is SNEGSKA in the germline V gene (reference sequence). The CDR3 is 14 amino acids. The V end lost 3 bases, the J end lost 5 bases, and 13 bases lay between the germline ends. Scientists made TCR beta libraries using quantitative 5'-RACE with molecular barcodes. Using its own MiXCR run on the 5' RACE reads, TCRdb lists one record per CDR3 protein. The sample carries some 220,000 distinct CDR3 sequences, roughly a tenth recorded once. Input material: blood, either unsorted or a sorted T cell fraction (not recorded which). The source is a male donor with ankylosing spondylitis or in good health (not recorded which). The chain uses TRBV20-1 and TRBJ2-2; either TRBD1 or TRBD2 may fit D (7 bases each). The CDR3: CSASSRGGTGELFF. In DNA form, the CDR3 reads TGCAGTGCTAGTAGCAGGGGGGGGACCGGGGAGCTGTTTTTT.